The 6 T cell receptor beta chains presented below share a single source sample, sequenced in a study of identical twins. Each CDR3 protein is one row after TCRdb ran MiXCR on the 5' RACE reads. The sample carries fewer than 650,000 distinct CDR3 sequences, 7% to 7.5% recorded once. These data also featured in a second study, about yellow fever vaccine responses in identical twins.

Sequenced input: PBMCs. The receptors derive from a woman in her late teens or twenties in good health.

The genes are TRBV20-1 and TRBJ2-1, with D possibly matching TRBD2 (5 bases). V gave up 5 bases and J gave up 8 bases, with 16 bases separating them. The CDR3 is 13 amino acids. Germline-derived CDR1 and CDR2 are DFQATT and SNEGSKA (reference sequence). The CDR3 protein is CSARSGVVYEQFF. The CDR3, as DNA: TGCAGTGCTCGATCCGGGGTCGTCTATGAGCAGTTCTTC.

In its sample, this clonotype was seen a few times. The chain uses TRBV6-5 and TRBJ1-1; D remains ambiguous. Germline V CDR1 and CDR2: MNHEY, SVGAGI. The length of the CDR3 is 15 residues. V lost 0 bases, J lost 5 bases, and 13 bases lay in between. This CDR3 is CASSYSLGVRTEAFF. The DNA for the CDR3 is TGTGCCAGCAGTTACTCGTTGGGAGTTAGGACTGAAGCTTTCTTT.

This clonotype was detected only a few times. The chain employs TRBV12-3 or TRBV12-4 and TRBJ1-5; D is unresolved. Deletions cut 5 bases from V and 6 bases from J, with 11 bases between. This CDR3 region has 13 residues. Here the CDR3 reads CASSLTLGQPQHF. DNA of the CDR3: TGTGCCAGCAGTCTGACACTAGGTCAGCCCCAGCATTTT.

V gene TRBV4-2 combines with J gene TRBJ2-5, with D unclear. The CDR3 totals 15 residues. V was shortened by 0 bases and J by 1 base, with 9 bases between the two germline ends. Germline values: CDR1 LGHNA, CDR2 YNFKEQ. This CDR3 is CASSQDVNFQETQYF. As DNA, the CDR3 is TGTGCCAGCAGCCAAGATGTCAACTTCCAAGAGACCCAGTACTTC.

Ten or more counts support this clonotype. The chain carries TRBV3-1 and TRBJ2-5; D might be TRBD2 (6 bases). The CDR3 covers 14 residues. V was trimmed by 7 bases and J by 2 bases, leaving 14 bases between them. The germline V gene encodes CDR1 LGHDT and CDR2 YNNKEL (reference sequence). CDR3 residues: CASTLGDFQETQYF. In DNA, the CDR3 is TGTGCCAGCACCCTTGGGGACTTTCAAGAGACCCAGTACTTC.

This clonotype was recorded a few times. The chain links TRBV5-6 to TRBJ1-1; tentative D call: TRBD1 (5 bases). Trimming took off 2 bases at V and 7 bases at J, with 18 bases between the two ends. CDR3 length: 15 residues. Germline V lookup: CDR1 SGHDT, CDR2 YYEEEE. The CDR3, as DNA: TGTGCCAGCAGCTTCCGGCGTGGGGGGTGGATTGAAGCTTTCTTT. It specifies CASSFRRGGWIEAFF.